The T cell receptor (beta chain) under discussion was sequenced for a study of PD-1 blockade in classical Hodgkin lymphoma. General study findings and limits: While CD8+ TCR diversity did not rise significantly by C4D1, CD4+ TCR diversity did.

The CDR3 sequence is 16 residues long. V lost 1 base and J lost 4; bases outside the gene matches: 3. The germline V gene encodes CDR1 LGHNA and CDR2 YSLEER. This clone was found a few times. Its antigen is not identified. Measured with immunoSEQ multiplex PCR; TCRdb has only the in-frame clones, and not every one. Of about 14,000 clones listed, roughly 78% are singletons. Relapse after autologous stem cell transplantation occurred in every patient, and brentuximab vedotin exposure varied. Best responses included complete response and partial response; otherwise, the best response was progressive disease.

The rearrangement links TRBV4-3 to TRBJ2-3; 12 bases map to TRBD2. This receptor was identified in a human donor with classical Hodgkin lymphoma. The source material was peripheral blood mononuclear cells (PBMCs), sampled at baseline. CDR3 sequence (DNA): TGCGCCAGCAGCCAAGGGACTAGCGGGGCTTCAGATACGCAGTATTTT. This sequence encodes CASSQGTSGASDTQYF.